This TCR beta chain was sequenced for a study of hypomethylating agent response in myelodysplastic syndrome. Study at large: Of the myelodysplastic syndrome patients, several were male, 2 female. A diploid cytogenetic profile was most common; mean age 72.2 +/- 6.3 years.

This CDR3 contains 14 residues. The trim removed 4 bases at V and 7 bases at J, leaving 9 bases unmatched. CDR1 is LNHDA and CDR2 is SQIVND in the germline V gene (reference sequence). Only in-frame clones appear in the TCRdb table, and some are missing; sequencing was by immunoSEQ multiplex PCR. The sample yields around 4,900 clones, around 86% seen once. The table lists this clone with a few counts. This sample comprised bone marrow, obtained before or after starting hypomethylating agent treatment for myelodysplastic syndrome (not recorded which). The clonotype comes from a human donor with myelodysplastic syndrome. This sequence joins TRBV19 and TRBJ2-7; TRBD1 aligns across 8 bases. The DNA for the CDR3 is TGTGCCAGTAGTACCGCGGACAGGGCTGGTGAGCAGTACTTC. It translates to CASSTADRAGEQYF.